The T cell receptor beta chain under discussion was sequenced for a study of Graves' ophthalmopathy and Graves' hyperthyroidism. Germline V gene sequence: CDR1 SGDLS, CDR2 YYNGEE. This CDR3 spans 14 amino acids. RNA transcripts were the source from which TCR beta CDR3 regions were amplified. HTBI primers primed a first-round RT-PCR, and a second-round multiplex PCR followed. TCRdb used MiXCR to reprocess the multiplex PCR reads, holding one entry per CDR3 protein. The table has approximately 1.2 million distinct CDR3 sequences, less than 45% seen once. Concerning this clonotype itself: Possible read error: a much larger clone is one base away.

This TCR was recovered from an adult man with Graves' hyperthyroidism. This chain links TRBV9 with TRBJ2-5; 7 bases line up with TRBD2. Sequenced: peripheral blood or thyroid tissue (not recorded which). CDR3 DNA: TGTGCCAGCAGCGCAAGCGGGGCCCAAGAGGCCCAGTACTTC. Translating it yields CASSASGAQEAQYF.